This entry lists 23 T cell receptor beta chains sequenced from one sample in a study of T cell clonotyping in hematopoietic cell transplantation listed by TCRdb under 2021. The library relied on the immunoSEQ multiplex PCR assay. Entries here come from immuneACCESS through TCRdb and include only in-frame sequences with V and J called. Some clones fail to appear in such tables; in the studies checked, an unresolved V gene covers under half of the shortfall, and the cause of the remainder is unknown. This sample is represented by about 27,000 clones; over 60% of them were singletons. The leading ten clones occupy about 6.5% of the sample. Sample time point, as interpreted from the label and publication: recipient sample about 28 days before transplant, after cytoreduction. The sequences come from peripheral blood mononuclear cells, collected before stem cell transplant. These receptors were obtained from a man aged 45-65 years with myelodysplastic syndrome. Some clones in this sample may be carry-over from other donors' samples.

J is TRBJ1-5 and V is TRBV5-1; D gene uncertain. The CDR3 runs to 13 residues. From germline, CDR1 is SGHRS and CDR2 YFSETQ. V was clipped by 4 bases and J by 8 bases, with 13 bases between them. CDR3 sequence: CASSPGFNEPQHF. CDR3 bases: TGCGCCAGCAGCCCGGGATTCAACGAGCCCCAGCATTTT.

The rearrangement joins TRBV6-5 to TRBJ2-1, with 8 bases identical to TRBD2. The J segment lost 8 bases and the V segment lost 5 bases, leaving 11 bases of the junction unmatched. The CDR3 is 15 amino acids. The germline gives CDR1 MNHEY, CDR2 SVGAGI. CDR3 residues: CASSPQIAGIHEQFF. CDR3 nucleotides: TGTGCCAGCAGTCCCCAGATAGCGGGGATCCATGAGCAGTTCTTC.

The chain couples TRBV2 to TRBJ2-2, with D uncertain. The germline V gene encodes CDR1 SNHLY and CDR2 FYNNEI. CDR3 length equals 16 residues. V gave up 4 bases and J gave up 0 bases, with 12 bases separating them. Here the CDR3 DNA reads TGTGCCAGCAGTGGATGGGGAAAGTCGAACACCGGGGAGCTGTTTTTT. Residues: CASSGWGKSNTGELFF.

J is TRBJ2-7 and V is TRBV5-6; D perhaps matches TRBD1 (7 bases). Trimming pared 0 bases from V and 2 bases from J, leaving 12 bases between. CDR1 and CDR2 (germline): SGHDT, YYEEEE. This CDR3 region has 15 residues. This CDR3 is CASSLVAGGPYEQYF. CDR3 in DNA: TGTGCCAGCAGCTTGGTCGCAGGGGGGCCCTACGAGCAGTACTTC.

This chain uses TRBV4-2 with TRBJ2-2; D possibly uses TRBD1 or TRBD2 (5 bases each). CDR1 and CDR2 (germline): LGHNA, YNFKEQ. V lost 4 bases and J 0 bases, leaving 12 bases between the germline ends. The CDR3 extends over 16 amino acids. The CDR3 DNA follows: TGTGCCAGCAGCCTCCCCGGGACGGCGAACACCGGGGAGCTGTTTTTT. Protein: CASSLPGTANTGELFF.

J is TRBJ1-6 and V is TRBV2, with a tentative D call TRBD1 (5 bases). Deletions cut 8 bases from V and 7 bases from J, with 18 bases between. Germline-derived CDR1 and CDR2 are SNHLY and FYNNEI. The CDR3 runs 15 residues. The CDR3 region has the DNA TGTGCCAGCCACCCCGGGGGGGGACCCAATTCACCCCTCCACTTT. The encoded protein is CASHPGGGPNSPLHF.

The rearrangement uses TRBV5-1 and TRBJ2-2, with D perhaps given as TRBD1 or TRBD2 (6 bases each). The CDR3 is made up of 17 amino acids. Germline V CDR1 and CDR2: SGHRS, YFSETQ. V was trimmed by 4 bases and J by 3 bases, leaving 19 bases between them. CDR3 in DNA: TGCGCCAGCAGCCCTACCGGAGGAGGGGGAGACACCGGGGAGCTGTTTTTT. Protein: CASSPTGGGGDTGELFF.

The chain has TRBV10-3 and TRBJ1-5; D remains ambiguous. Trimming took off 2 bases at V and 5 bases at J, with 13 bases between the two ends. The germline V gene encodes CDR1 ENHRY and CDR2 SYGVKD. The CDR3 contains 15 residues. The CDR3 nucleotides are TGTGCCATCAGTGAGAACTCCCACCCGGATCAGCCCCAGCATTTT. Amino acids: CAISENSHPDQPQHF.

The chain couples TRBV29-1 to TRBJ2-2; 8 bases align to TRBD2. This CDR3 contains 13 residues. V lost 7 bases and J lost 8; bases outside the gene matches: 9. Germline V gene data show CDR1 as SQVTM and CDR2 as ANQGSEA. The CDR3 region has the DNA TGCAGCGCGGGGGTCCGGGAGGGTGGGGAGCTGTTTTTT. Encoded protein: CSAGVREGGELFF.

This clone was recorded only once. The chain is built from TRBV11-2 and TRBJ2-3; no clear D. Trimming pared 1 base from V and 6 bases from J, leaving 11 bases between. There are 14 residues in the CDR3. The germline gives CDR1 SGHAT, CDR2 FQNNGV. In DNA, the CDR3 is TGTGCCAGCAGCTTAGCGCCTCGGGCTGATACGCAGTATTTT. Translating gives CASSLAPRADTQYF.

CDR3 in DNA: TGTGCCAGCAGCGCCTGGGGGGACCCCTACGAGCAGTACTTC. Its translation is CASSAWGDPYEQYF. This chain connects TRBV9 to TRBJ2-7, with D maybe TRBD2 (6 bases). Trimming removed 3 bases at V and 2 bases at J, with 12 bases between. The CDR3 has 14 residues. From germline, CDR1 is SGDLS and CDR2 YYNGEE.

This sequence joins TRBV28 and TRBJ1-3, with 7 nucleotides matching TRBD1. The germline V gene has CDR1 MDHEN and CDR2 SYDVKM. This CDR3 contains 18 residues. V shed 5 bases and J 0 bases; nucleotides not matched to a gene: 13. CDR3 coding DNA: TGTGCCAGCAGTAAACCGGGGAGGGGACAGTTCTCTGGAAACACCATATATTTT. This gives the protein CASSKPGRGQFSGNTIYF. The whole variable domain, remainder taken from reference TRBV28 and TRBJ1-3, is DVKVTQSSRYLVKRTGEKVFLECVQDMDHENMFWYRQDPGLGLRLIYFSYDVKMKEKGDIPEGYSVSREKKERFSLILESASTNQTSMYLCASSKPGRGQFSGNTIYFGEGSWLTVV.

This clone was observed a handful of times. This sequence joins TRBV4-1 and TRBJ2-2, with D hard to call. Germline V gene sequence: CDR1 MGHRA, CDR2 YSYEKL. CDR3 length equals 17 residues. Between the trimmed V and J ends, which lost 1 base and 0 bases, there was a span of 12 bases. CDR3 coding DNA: TGCGCCAGCAGCCAAGTTGGATGGCCCACGAACACCGGGGAGCTGTTTTTT. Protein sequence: CASSQVGWPTNTGELFF.

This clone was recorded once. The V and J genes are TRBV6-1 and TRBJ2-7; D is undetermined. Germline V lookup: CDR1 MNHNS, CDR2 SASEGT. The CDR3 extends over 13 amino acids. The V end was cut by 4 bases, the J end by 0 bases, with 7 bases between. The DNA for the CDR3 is TGTGCCAGCAGTGTTCCGAGCTCCTACGAGCAGTACTTC. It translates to CASSVPSSYEQYF.

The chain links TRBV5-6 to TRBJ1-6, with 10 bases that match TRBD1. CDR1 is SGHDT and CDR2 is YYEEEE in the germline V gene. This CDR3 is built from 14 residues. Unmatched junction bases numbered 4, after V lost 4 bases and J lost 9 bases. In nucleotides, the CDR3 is TGTGCCAGCAGCCTCGGGACAGGGGTTTCACCCCTCCACTTT. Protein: CASSLGTGVSPLHF.

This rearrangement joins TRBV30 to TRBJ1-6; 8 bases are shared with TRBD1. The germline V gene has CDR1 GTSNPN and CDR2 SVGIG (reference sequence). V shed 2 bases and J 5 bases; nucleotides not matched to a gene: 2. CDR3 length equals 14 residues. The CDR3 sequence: CAWSKGQDNSPLHF. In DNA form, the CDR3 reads TGTGCCTGGAGTAAGGGACAGGATAATTCACCCCTCCACTTT.

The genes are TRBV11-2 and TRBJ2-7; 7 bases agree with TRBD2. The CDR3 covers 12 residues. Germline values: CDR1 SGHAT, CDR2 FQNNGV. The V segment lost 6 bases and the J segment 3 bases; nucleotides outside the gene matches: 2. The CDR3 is CASRRGYYEQYF. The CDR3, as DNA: TGTGCCAGCAGGCGGGGGTACTACGAGCAGTACTTC.

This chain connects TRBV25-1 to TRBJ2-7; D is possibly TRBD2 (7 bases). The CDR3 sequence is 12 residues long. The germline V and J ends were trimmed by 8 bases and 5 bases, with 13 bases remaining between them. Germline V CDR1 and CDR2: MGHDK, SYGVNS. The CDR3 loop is CASGRGVDEQYF. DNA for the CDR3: TGTGCCAGCGGGAGGGGGGTGGACGAGCAGTACTTC.

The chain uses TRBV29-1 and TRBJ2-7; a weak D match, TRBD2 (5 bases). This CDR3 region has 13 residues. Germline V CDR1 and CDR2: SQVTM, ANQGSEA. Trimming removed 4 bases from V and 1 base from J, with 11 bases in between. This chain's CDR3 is CSVVEGPSYEQYF. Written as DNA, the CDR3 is TGCAGCGTTGTTGAGGGCCCATCCTACGAGCAGTACTTC.

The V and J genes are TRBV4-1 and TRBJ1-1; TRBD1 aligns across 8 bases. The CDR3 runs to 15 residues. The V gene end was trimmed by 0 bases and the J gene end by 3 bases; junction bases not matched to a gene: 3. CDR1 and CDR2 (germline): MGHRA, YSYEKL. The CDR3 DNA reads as TGCGCCAGCAGCCAAGAAGACAGGGGATACACTGAAGCTTTCTTT. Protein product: CASSQEDRGYTEAFF.

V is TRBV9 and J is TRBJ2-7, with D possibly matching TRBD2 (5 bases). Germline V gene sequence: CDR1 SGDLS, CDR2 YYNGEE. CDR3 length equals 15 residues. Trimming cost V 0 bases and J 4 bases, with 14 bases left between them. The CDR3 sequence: CASSVASGNQYEQYF. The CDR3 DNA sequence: TGTGCCAGCAGCGTAGCAAGCGGCAATCAATACGAGCAGTACTTC.

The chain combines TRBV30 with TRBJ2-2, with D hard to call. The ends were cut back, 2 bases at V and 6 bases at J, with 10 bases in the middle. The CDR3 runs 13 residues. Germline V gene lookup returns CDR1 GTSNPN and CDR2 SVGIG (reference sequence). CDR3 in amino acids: CAWSRYTPGELFF. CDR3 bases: TGTGCCTGGAGTCGCTATACACCCGGGGAGCTGTTTTTT.

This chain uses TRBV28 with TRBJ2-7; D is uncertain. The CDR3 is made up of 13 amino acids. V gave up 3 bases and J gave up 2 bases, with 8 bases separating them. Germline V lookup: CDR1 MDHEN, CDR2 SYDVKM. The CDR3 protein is CASSFVNPYEQYF. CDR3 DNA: TGTGCCAGCAGTTTTGTGAACCCCTACGAGCAGTACTTC. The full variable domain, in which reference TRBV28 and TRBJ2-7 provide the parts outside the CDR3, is DVKVTQSSRYLVKRTGEKVFLECVQDMDHENMFWYRQDPGLGLRLIYFSYDVKMKEKGDIPEGYSVSREKKERFSLILESASTNQTSMYLCASSFVNPYEQYFGPGTRLTVT.